This TCR beta chain came from a study of shared clonotypes between healthy human individuals. TCRdb's copy holds only in-frame clones and misses some; the assay was immunoSEQ multiplex PCR. The sample comprises about 2.4 million clones, approximately 94% of which are singletons, and around 0.4% rests with the top ten. The sequencing input was naive CD4+ T cells from PBMCs. The subset denotes: CD45RA+ positively selected. This clonotype was sampled from a man in his late teens or twenties in good health. Some clones in this sample may be carry-over from other donors' samples.

CDR3 nucleotides: TGTGCCAGCACCTCCCCGCGTTACGGACAGGGAACTAGCACAGATACGCAGTATTTT. Translating gives CASTSPRYGQGTSTDTQYF. The chain has TRBV5-6 and TRBJ2-3; TRBD1 aligns across 8 bases. Per the germline V gene, CDR1 is SGHDT and CDR2 is YYEEEE. This CDR3 comprises 19 residues. V lost 6 bases and J lost 0; bases outside the gene matches: 18.